This T cell receptor beta chain was identified in a study of blood T cell repertoires in COVID-19. V was shortened by 8 bases and J by 0 bases, with 20 bases between the two germline ends. The germline V gene has CDR1 SGHTA and CDR2 FQGTGA. The CDR3 totals 18 residues. The data were produced by immunoSEQ multiplex PCR, yet TCRdb's version contains in-frame clones alone and is incomplete. The sample lists about 350,000 clones; approximately 90% were seen once. The rearrangement joins TRBV7-3 to TRBJ2-6, with D tentatively TRBD2 (5 bases). Sequencing was carried out using peripheral blood. This TCR came from an older woman with COVID-19, enrolled during active disease. This chain's CDR3 is CASGPGLGPLSGANVLTF. The CDR3 DNA reads as TGTGCCAGCGGCCCTGGACTCGGACCACTCTCTGGGGCCAACGTCCTGACTTTC. Full variable domain (rest looked up from reference TRBV7-3 and TRBJ2-6): GAGVSQTPSNKVTEKGKYVELRCDPISGHTALYWYRQSLGQGPEFLIYFQGTGAADDSGLPNDRFFAVRPEGSVSTLKIQRTERGDSAVYLCASGPGLGPLSGANVLTFGAGSRLTVL.